Presented here are 18 T cell receptor beta chains from one specimen sequenced in a study of blood T cell repertoires in COVID-19. Profiled with immunoSEQ multiplex PCR; TCRdb holds only in-frame clones, not every one. The sample holds fewer than 250,000 clones, roughly 86% seen once. The specimen was peripheral blood. The receptors shown here come from a woman in her thirties or forties with acute or convalescent COVID-19.

The chain links TRBV7-2 to TRBJ2-7; 9 bases match TRBD2. CDR1 is SGHTA and CDR2 is FQGNSA in the germline V gene. The CDR3 loop spans 16 amino acids. Trimming cost V 7 bases and J 3 bases; bases outside gene matches: 13. CDR3 DNA sequence: TGTGCCAGCACCCGAACTAGGGGACTAGCTTTCTACGAGCAGTACTTC. It is translated as CASTRTRGLAFYEQYF.

The J gene is TRBJ2-5, the V gene TRBV11-1, with 8 bases identical to TRBD1. Germline V gives CDR1 SGHAT, CDR2 FQDESV (reference sequence). This CDR3 region has 13 residues. With V trimmed by 5 bases and J by 7 bases, 6 bases remained unmatched. Written as DNA, the CDR3 is TGTGCCAGCAGCAAGGACAGGGTGGGGACCCAGTACTTC. This sequence encodes CASSKDRVGTQYF.

This rearrangement joins TRBV13 to TRBJ2-7; 9 bases map to TRBD1. Per germline, CDR1 PRHDT and CDR2 FYEKMQ (reference sequence). The CDR3 loop spans 14 amino acids. With V trimmed by 5 bases and J by 2 bases, 4 bases remained unmatched. This CDR3 is CASSPGTGTYEQYF. The CDR3 DNA reads TGTGCCAGCAGCCCCGGGACAGGGACCTACGAGCAGTACTTC.

The chain links TRBV3-1 (or the pseudogene TRBV3-2) to TRBJ2-1; 7 nucleotides match TRBD2. Germline V gene lookup returns CDR1 LGHDT and CDR2 YNNKEL (reference sequence). There are 18 residues in the CDR3. J gave up 0 bases and V 1 base, and 9 bases lay outside the gene matches. This CDR3 reads CASSQAHLGGSSYNEQFF. CDR3 nucleotides: TGTGCCAGCAGCCAAGCTCACTTGGGCGGGAGCTCCTACAATGAGCAGTTCTTC.

V usage is TRBV9 and J usage is TRBJ2-2; possibly TRBD2 for D (5 bases). Germline assignment: CDR1 SGDLS and CDR2 YYNGEE. The V gene lost 3 bases and the J gene lost 0 bases, with 6 bases spanning the gap. This CDR3 region has 14 residues. The CDR3 spells CASSDGTNTGELFF. The CDR3 bases are TGTGCCAGCAGCGACGGGACGAACACCGGGGAGCTGTTTTTT.

V is TRBV27 and J is TRBJ1-3, with 8 bases that match TRBD1. CDR1 and CDR2 from the germline V gene are MNHEY and SMNVEV (reference sequence). Trimming at V came to 2 bases and at J to 0 bases, leaving 9 bases not matched to a gene. This CDR3 region has 18 residues. CDR3 in amino acids: CASSLRQGAEGSGNTIYF. CDR3 nucleotide sequence: TGTGCCAGCAGTTTAAGGCAGGGGGCTGAGGGCTCTGGAAACACCATATATTTT.

The V gene is TRBV7-8, the J gene TRBJ1-2; weak D call: TRBD1 (5 bases). The germline gives CDR1 SGHVS, CDR2 FQNEAQ. The germline V and J ends were trimmed by 0 bases and 7 bases, with 9 bases remaining between them. There are 13 residues in the CDR3. DNA for the CDR3: TGTGCCAGCAGCTTAGCAGGGGAAAGTGGCTACACCTTC. It specifies CASSLAGESGYTF.

The J gene is TRBJ1-1, the V gene TRBV7-9; no clear D. Deletions cut 2 bases from V and 3 bases from J, with 13 bases between. In germline, CDR1 is SEHNR, CDR2 FQNEAQ (reference sequence). The CDR3 consists of 15 residues. In nucleotides, the CDR3 is TGTGCCAGCAGCTTAAAGGGAGGTCGGGACACTGAAGCTTTCTTT. This sequence encodes CASSLKGGRDTEAFF.

The V gene is TRBV11-3, the J gene TRBJ2-2; 10 nucleotides match TRBD1. The V gene end was trimmed by 8 bases and the J gene end by 3 bases; junction bases not matched to a gene: 0. This CDR3 contains 13 residues. CDR1 is SGHNT and CDR2 is YENEEA in the germline V gene. The CDR3 reads CASGTGDTGELFF. The CDR3 DNA sequence: TGTGCCAGCGGGACAGGGGACACCGGGGAGCTGTTTTTT.

The chain has TRBV6-5 and TRBJ1-1; D call uncertain. This CDR3 has 10 amino acids. The V end was cut by 8 bases, the J end by 8 bases, with 9 bases between. Germline V lookup: CDR1 MNHEY, CDR2 SVGAGI. The CDR3 here is CASRLDEAFF. The CDR3 nucleotides read TGTGCCAGCCGTCTAGACGAAGCTTTCTTT.

The chain joins TRBV9 to TRBJ1-6, with TRBD1 identical over 7 bases. This CDR3 region has 14 residues. Trimming at V came to 2 bases and at J to 5 bases, leaving 1 base not matched to a gene. Per the germline V gene, CDR1 is SGDLS and CDR2 is YYNGEE. CDR3 loop: CASSVGQHNSPLHF. CDR3 coding DNA: TGTGCCAGCAGCGTGGGACAGCATAATTCACCCCTCCACTTT.

This chain connects TRBV5-6 to TRBJ1-4; TRBD1 is a possible D gene (5 bases). Trimming stripped 0 bases from V and 0 bases from J, with 12 bases between. In germline, CDR1 is SGHDT, CDR2 YYEEEE. CDR3 length equals 17 residues. The DNA for the CDR3 is TGTGCCAGCAGCTTGGGATCAGGGTTGGCAACTAATGAAAAACTGTTTTTT. Translation gives CASSLGSGLATNEKLFF.

V gene TRBV28 combines with J gene TRBJ2-7, with a tentative D call TRBD1 (5 bases). V was shortened by 3 bases and J by 4 bases, with 16 bases between the two germline ends. The CDR3 contains 15 residues. CDR1 is MDHEN and CDR2 is SYDVKM in the germline V gene. The chain's CDR3 is CASSFPGLREYEQYF. CDR3 bases: TGTGCCAGCAGTTTCCCCGGTCTCAGGGAATACGAGCAGTACTTC. Combining the CDR3 with reference TRBV28 and TRBJ2-7 gives the whole variable domain DVKVTQSSRYLVKRTGEKVFLECVQDMDHENMFWYRQDPGLGLRLIYFSYDVKMKEKGDIPEGYSVSREKKERFSLILESASTNQTSMYLCASSFPGLREYEQYFGPGTRLTVT.

Only one count was recorded for this clone. The chain uses TRBV14 and TRBJ1-3, with D unclear. V lost 1 base and J lost 1, with 8 bases in between. Germline V gene lookup returns CDR1 SGHDN and CDR2 FVKESK. CDR3 length: 15 amino acids. The CDR3 DNA reads TGTGCCAGCAGCCAAGTGCGGGGATCTGGAAACACCATATATTTT. This gives the protein CASSQVRGSGNTIYF.

V usage is TRBV5-3 and J usage is TRBJ2-1; TRBD2 aligns across 11 bases. TRBV5-3 is reported as an ORF; its role is uncertain. V trimming: 4 bases; J trimming: 4 bases; junction bases outside the gene matches: 4. This CDR3 spans 15 amino acids. The CDR3 is CARSPGLAGYNEQFF. The CDR3 region has the DNA TGTGCCAGAAGCCCTGGACTAGCGGGTTACAATGAGCAGTTCTTC.

This clone was observed a few times. The identical CDR3 is also encoded by other nucleotide sequences in the sample. This sequence joins TRBV2 and TRBJ1-2; no reliable D call. Germline values: CDR1 SNHLY, CDR2 FYNNEI. V was trimmed by 6 bases and J by 4 bases, leaving 6 bases between them. The CDR3 is made up of 11 amino acids. CDR3 coding DNA: TGTGCCAGCAGGGAGGCCTATGGCTACACCTTC. It is translated as CASREAYGYTF.

This clone was detected once. The sample holds other DNA sequences that translate to the same CDR3. This rearrangement joins TRBV12-5 to TRBJ1-5, with D possibly TRBD1 on 5 matching bases. Germline-derived CDR1 and CDR2 are LGHNT and FRNRAP. V lost 2 bases and J 9 bases, leaving 11 bases between the germline ends. The CDR3 length is 13 residues. CDR3 loop: CASGLHGAWPQHF. The CDR3 bases are TGTGCTAGTGGTTTGCATGGGGCGTGGCCCCAGCATTTT.

This clone was recorded a few times. The chain links TRBV10-3 to TRBJ2-7, with TRBD1 identical over 8 bases. V was clipped by 4 bases and J by 6 bases; unmatched bases: 20. This CDR3 has 18 residues. From germline, CDR1 is ENHRY and CDR2 SYGVKD. CDR3: CAISGPQGAAYPTSEQYF. As DNA, the CDR3 is TGTGCCATCAGTGGTCCCCAGGGGGCCGCATACCCAACCTCCGAGCAGTACTTC.